This T cell receptor beta chain was sequenced for a study of T cell changes during pregnancy in multiple sclerosis. This table comes from immunoSEQ multiplex PCR, and its TCRdb copy is limited to in-frame clones, with some not included. Found here are 70,000 to 95,000 clones, roughly 93% of them singletons; the top ten hold less than 2.5%. Germline values: CDR1 SEHNR, CDR2 FQNEAQ (reference sequence). The length of the CDR3 is 15 residues. The V segment lost 5 bases and the J segment 5 bases; nucleotides outside the gene matches: 11. The sequence came from a female donor with multiple sclerosis, enrolled in a pregnancy study. V and J are TRBV7-9 and TRBJ1-1; 7 bases match TRBD1. The sample in question was peripheral blood, obtained in the third trimester of pregnancy. The DNA for the CDR3 is TGTGCCAGCAGCGTAGGGGGCGTGGGTTTGACTGAAGCTTTCTTT. As protein: CASSVGGVGLTEAFF.